This note documents a single T cell receptor beta chain sequence. The data were obtained in a study of blood T cell repertoires in COVID-19. Original analysis: For nucleated cells, counts were estimated from reference gene primer amplification. This table comes from immunoSEQ multiplex PCR, and its TCRdb copy is limited to in-frame clones, with some not included. That table furnishes V, J and clone size, whereas the DNA furnished D and trimming. The sample holds 150,000 to 200,000 clones, around nine tenths seen once. The CDR3 loop spans 17 amino acids. V was cut by 1 base and J by 6 bases, with 16 bases left in between. CDR1 LGHNA and CDR2 YSLEER come from the germline V gene.

This receptor was taken from an older man with acute or convalescent COVID-19. The J gene is TRBJ1-6, the V gene TRBV4-3; D may be TRBD1 (5 bases). Sequenced input: peripheral blood. The CDR3 protein is CASSQVRPAGSNSPLHF. For the CDR3, the DNA is TGCGCCAGCAGCCAAGTGAGGCCCGCAGGGTCTAATTCACCCCTCCACTTT.